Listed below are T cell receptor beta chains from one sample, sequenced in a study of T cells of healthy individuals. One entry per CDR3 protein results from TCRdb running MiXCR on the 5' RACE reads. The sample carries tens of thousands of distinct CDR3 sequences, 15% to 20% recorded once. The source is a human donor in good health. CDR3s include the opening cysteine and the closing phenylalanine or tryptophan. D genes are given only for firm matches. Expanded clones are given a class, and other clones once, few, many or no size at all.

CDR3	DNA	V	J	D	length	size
CASSPRGGRSTGELFF	TGTGCCAGCAGCCCTAGAGGGGGCCGCAGCACCGGGGAGCTGTTTTTT	TRBV3-1	TRBJ2-2	TRBD1	16	many
CASSYYEQYF	TGTGCCAGCAGTTATTACGAGCAGTACTTC	TRBV6-5	TRBJ2-7	.	10	.
CASSFPRGRNEQYF	TGCGCCAGCAGCTTTCCCCGGGGGCGCAACGAGCAGTACTTC	TRBV5-1	TRBJ2-7	.	14	.
CASSTPTVTYEQYF	TGTGCCAGCTCGACACCAACCGTTACCTACGAGCAGTACTTC	TRBV7-2	TRBJ2-7	.	14	.
CASPLDNQLAQYF	TGTGCCAGCCCCCTCGACAATCAACTGGCGCAGTATTTT	TRBV7-9	TRBJ2-3	.	13	few
CASSQGREPYEQYF	TGCGCCAGCAGCCAAGGGCGGGAGCCGTACGAGCAGTACTTC	TRBV4-3	TRBJ2-7	TRBD2	14	many
CSAISLAGGSYEQYF	TGCAGTGCTATAAGCCTAGCCGGGGGAAGCTACGAGCAGTACTTC	TRBV20-1	TRBJ2-7	.	15	few
CSARDFAGGSGEQYF	TGCAGTGCTAGAGATTTTGCAGGGGGCTCTGGCGAGCAGTACTTC	TRBV20-1	TRBJ2-7	TRBD1	15	.
CASSQEKWGYSYEQYF	TGCGCCAGCAGCCAAGAAAAGTGGGGGTACTCCTACGAGCAGTACTTC	TRBV4-1	TRBJ2-7	.	16	many
CASSRTTGEETQYF	TGTGCCAGCAGCCGAACCACAGGGGAAGAGACCCAGTACTTC	TRBV7-9	TRBJ2-5	TRBD1	14	.
CASSENRVNSPLHF	TGTGCCAGCAGTGAAAACAGGGTCAATTCACCCCTCCACTTT	TRBV2	TRBJ1-6	.	14	.
CASGDEPPQHF	TGTGCCAGTGGAGATGAGCCGCCCCAGCATTTT	TRBV12-3/TRBV12-4	TRBJ1-5	.	11	few
CASSPTRGGAVPNTEAFF	TGTGCCAGCAGTCCCACCCGGGGTGGGGCGGTTCCGAACACTGAAGCTTTCTTT	TRBV28	TRBJ1-1	.	18	many
CASSSERGNYEQYF	TGTGCCAGCAGTAGCGAGCGGGGGAACTACGAGCAGTACTTC	TRBV28	TRBJ2-7	TRBD2	14	.
CSARASGRAGWAKNIQYF	TGCAGTGCTAGGGCTAGCGGGAGGGCCGGGTGGGCCAAAAACATTCAGTACTTC	TRBV20-1	TRBJ2-4	TRBD2	18	.
CASIHREGTSGGSYRNEQFF	TGTGCCAGCATCCACCGGGAAGGAACTAGCGGGGGTAGCTACCGCAATGAGCAGTTCTTC	TRBV6-1	TRBJ2-1	TRBD2	20	many
CATSSQLNQPQHF	TGTGCCACCAGCTCTCAGCTTAATCAGCCCCAGCATTTT	TRBV15	TRBJ1-5	.	13	many
CASSWGAGTLSYEQYF	TGTGCCAGCAGTTGGGGGGCCGGGACTCTCTCCTACGAGCAGTACTTC	TRBV27	TRBJ2-7	.	16	many
CASSLAQREPQHF	TGTGCCAGCAGCTTAGCACAAAGGGAGCCCCAGCATTTT	TRBV7-2	TRBJ1-5	.	13	few
CASSLGDMNTEAFF	TGCGCCAGCAGCTTGGGAGATATGAACACTGAAGCTTTCTTT	TRBV5-1	TRBJ1-1	.	14	.
CASSSPGDEKLFF	TGTGCCAGCAGTTCCCCAGGGGATGAAAAACTGTTTTTT	TRBV28	TRBJ1-4	.	13	few
CASSLIGGEQYF	TGTGCCAGCAGCTTAATCGGGGGCGAGCAGTACTTC	TRBV7-2	TRBJ2-7	.	12	.
CATSRESSSGYQPQHF	TGTGCCACCAGCAGAGAAAGCTCCTCGGGGTATCAGCCCCAGCATTTT	TRBV15	TRBJ1-5	.	16	few
CASRSTGDSNQPQHF	TGTGCCAGCAGATCTACAGGAGATAGCAATCAGCCCCAGCATTTT	TRBV6-2/TRBV6-3	TRBJ1-5	.	15	.
CASSPGTDYNEQFF	TGTGCCAGCAGCCCCGGGACAGACTACAATGAGCAGTTCTTC	TRBV5-4	TRBJ2-1	TRBD1	14	few
CASSRQEGYEQYF	TGTGCCAGCAGCAGGCAGGAAGGCTACGAGCAGTACTTC	TRBV5-8	TRBJ2-7	.	13	.
CASSSQGGRVQGYTF	TGTGCCAGCAGCTCCCAGGGAGGCAGAGTCCAGGGCTACACCTTC	TRBV7-3	TRBJ1-2	.	15	many
CASRLAGTGGNQPQHF	TGTGCCAGTAGGCTTGCCGGGACAGGGGGCAATCAGCCCCAGCATTTT	TRBV19	TRBJ1-5	TRBD1	16	.
CASSLAPVNEKLFF	TGCGCCAGCAGCTTGGCGCCGGTTAATGAAAAACTGTTTTTT	TRBV5-1	TRBJ1-4	.	14	many
CASSEAPRNSYGYTF	TGTGCCAGCAGTGAAGCGCCCAGGAACAGTTATGGCTACACCTTC	TRBV6-1	TRBJ1-2	.	15	.
CASSYSLKEDGVKNIQYF	TGTGCCAGCAGTTACTCGCTCAAGGAAGATGGGGTCAAAAACATTCAGTACTTC	TRBV6-2/TRBV6-3	TRBJ2-4	.	18	.
CAIKSSTDTQYF	TGTGCCATCAAATCGAGCACAGATACGCAGTATTTT	TRBV10-3	TRBJ2-3	.	12	many
CSARDLGTGTDTQYF	TGCAGTGCTAGAGATCTTGGGACCGGAACAGATACGCAGTATTTT	TRBV20-1	TRBJ2-3	.	15	many
CASSPDIDPTDTQYF	TGTGCCAGCAGCCCCGACATCGACCCCACAGATACGCAGTATTTT	TRBV7-9	TRBJ2-3	.	15	few
CASSFGAINEQFF	TGTGCCAGCAGCTTTGGGGCTATCAATGAGCAGTTCTTC	TRBV7-9	TRBJ2-1	.	13	.
CASSRDFGGELFF	TGTGCCAGCAGCCGGGACTTCGGCGGGGAGCTGTTTTTT	TRBV5-6	TRBJ2-2	.	13	many
CASRTDVYNEQFF	TGTGCCAGCAGAACCGACGTCTACAATGAGCAGTTCTTC	TRBV12-3/TRBV12-4	TRBJ2-1	.	13	few
CASSLELGQNTIYF	TGTGCCAGCAGCTTAGAGCTGGGTCAAAACACCATATATTTT	TRBV11-2	TRBJ1-3	.	14	few
CASSQEVGDGYTF	TGTGCCAGCAGCCAAGAGGTTGGAGATGGCTACACCTTC	TRBV3-1	TRBJ1-2	.	13	few
CASSVGASRNYEQYF	TGTGCCAGCAGCGTAGGGGCTAGCCGAAACTACGAGCAGTACTTC	TRBV9	TRBJ2-7	.	15	many
CASNRRGGVAFF	TGTGCCAGCAATCGAAGAGGAGGGGTAGCTTTCTTT	TRBV25-1	TRBJ1-1	.	12	many
CASTKLGENQPQHF	TGTGCCAGCACCAAGCTTGGGGAGAATCAGCCCCAGCATTTT	TRBV12-3/TRBV12-4	TRBJ1-5	.	14	.
CASSESTGATNEKLFF	TGTGCCAGCAGTGAGTCGACAGGCGCAACTAATGAAAAACTGTTTTTT	TRBV2	TRBJ1-4	.	16	.
CASNRQGPYEQYF	TGTGCCAGCAACCGACAGGGGCCCTACGAGCAGTACTTC	TRBV7-9	TRBJ2-7	TRBD1	13	.
CASSILGTEETQYF	TGTGCCAGTAGTATCCTCGGGACGGAAGAGACCCAGTACTTC	TRBV19	TRBJ2-5	.	14	.
CASGYRRGNSPLHF	TGTGCCAGCGGCTACAGGAGGGGTAATTCACCCCTCCACTTT	TRBV6-5	TRBJ1-6	.	14	.
CSVEGVGGYTF	TGCAGCGTTGAAGGGGTGGGTGGCTACACCTTC	TRBV29-1	TRBJ1-2	.	11	medium-sized
CASSTSLGQPQHF	TGTGCCAGCAGCACTTCCTTGGGGCAGCCCCAGCATTTT	TRBV12-3/TRBV12-4	TRBJ1-5	.	13	.
CASSIVRRTDTQYF	TGTGCCAGTAGTATAGTGCGCCGCACAGATACGCAGTATTTT	TRBV19	TRBJ2-3	.	14	many
CASSQVEEFEQYF	TGCGCCAGCAGCCAAGTAGAGGAATTCGAGCAGTACTTC	TRBV4-1	TRBJ2-7	.	13	many
CASSLGSRRGLAKNIQYF	TGTGCCAGCAGCTTAGGAAGCCGCAGGGGACTAGCCAAAAACATTCAGTACTTC	TRBV7-6	TRBJ2-4	.	18	many
CASSFQGATSAETQYF	TGTGCCAGCAGCTTTCAGGGGGCAACTAGCGCAGAGACCCAGTACTTC	TRBV7-9	TRBJ2-5	.	16	.